The 25 T cell receptor beta chains reported below all come from one sample, sequenced in a study of blood T cell repertoires in COVID-19. Clones were read by immunoSEQ multiplex PCR, and TCRdb kept only the in-frame ones, dropping some. The sample yields over 200,000 clones, around four fifths seen once. The material sequenced was peripheral blood. The source of these receptors is a woman aged 45-65 years with acute or convalescent COVID-19.

V and J are TRBV6-6 and TRBJ2-7, with 10 bases matching TRBD2. V shed 10 bases and J 4 bases; nucleotides not matched to a gene: 7. Germline lookup yields CDR1 MNHNY and CDR2 SVGAGI (reference sequence). This CDR3 spans 13 amino acids. The CDR3 spells CATYGSGRYEQYF. Here the CDR3 DNA reads TGTGCCACCTACGGTAGCGGGAGGTACGAGCAGTACTTC.

This clone was recorded a few times. The V gene is TRBV28, the J gene TRBJ2-2; D uncertain. This CDR3 has 13 amino acids. Trimming left V 6 bases short and J 6 bases short, with 11 bases between. CDR1 is MDHEN and CDR2 is SYDVKM in the germline V gene. The CDR3 nucleotides are TGTGCCAGCAGAAATAGTGGGCCCGGGGAGCTGTTTTTT. This codes for CASRNSGPGELFF.

This clone was detected once. The chain recombines TRBV10-3 with TRBJ2-7; tentative D call: TRBD1 (6 bases). Germline values: CDR1 ENHRY, CDR2 SYGVKD. The CDR3 totals 17 residues. The V end was cut by 0 bases, the J end by 3 bases, with 18 bases between. CDR3 sequence reads: CAISESTGQRGHYEQYF. As DNA, the CDR3 is TGTGCCATCAGTGAGTCGACGGGCCAAAGGGGACACTACGAGCAGTACTTC.

Only a few counts were recorded for this clone. V usage is TRBV3-1 (or the pseudogene TRBV3-2) and J usage is TRBJ1-5; 10 bases align to TRBD1. The germline CDR1 and CDR2 sequences are LGHDT and YNNKEL (reference sequence). This CDR3 has 14 residues. The ends lost 5 bases at V and 8 bases at J; junction bases unmatched: 6. CDR3 nucleotide sequence: TGTGCCAGCAGCTCCCGGACAGGGGGGGAGCCCCAGCATTTT. Protein sequence: CASSSRTGGEPQHF.

This clone was counted many times. This chain uses TRBV29-1 with TRBJ1-2; no clear D. CDR3 length: 16 amino acids. V was cut by 2 bases and J by 4 bases, with 20 bases left in between. Germline CDR1 is SQVTM and CDR2 is ANQGSEA. CDR3 amino acids: CSVEFEIGRRSYGYTF. CDR3 nucleotides: TGCAGCGTTGAATTCGAAATCGGGCGGAGGAGCTATGGCTACACCTTC.

The chain is built from TRBV5-1 and TRBJ2-4; 7 bases match TRBD1. The V gene's germline CDR1 is SGHRS and CDR2 YFSETQ. This CDR3 comprises 13 residues. Trimming cost V 4 bases and J 7 bases; bases outside gene matches: 5. The CDR3 spells CASSGPGQNIQYF. DNA of the CDR3: TGCGCCAGCAGCGGACCGGGACAGAACATTCAGTACTTC.

The chain has TRBV6-5 and TRBJ1-4, with 8 bases aligning to TRBD1. The CDR3 is 14 amino acids. The V gene's germline CDR1 is MNHEY and CDR2 SVGAGI. The ends lost 7 bases at V and 7 bases at J; junction bases unmatched: 8. In nucleotides, the CDR3 is TGTGCCAGCATGGGCGACAGGGGAAGTGAAAAACTGTTTTTT. It yields the protein CASMGDRGSEKLFF.

The CDR3: CASSPRQINTEAFF. The CDR3 bases are TGTGCCAGCAGCCCTCGACAGATAAACACTGAAGCTTTCTTT. J is TRBJ1-1 and V is TRBV3-1 (or the pseudogene TRBV3-2); tentatively, D is TRBD1 (5 bases). This CDR3 has 14 residues. The V end lost 4 bases, the J end lost 2 bases, and 11 bases lay between the germline ends. Germline V gives CDR1 LGHDT, CDR2 YNNKEL (reference sequence).

The chain is built from TRBV5-1 and TRBJ2-3, with D possibly TRBD2 on 5 matching bases. Germline V CDR1 and CDR2: SGHRS, YFSETQ. The CDR3 length is 16 residues. V was pared by 4 bases and J by 0 bases, with 15 bases between. The CDR3 is CASSPGLSQSTDTQYF. The CDR3, as DNA: TGCGCCAGCAGCCCCGGACTGTCCCAAAGCACAGATACGCAGTATTTT.

The V call is TRBV19, the J call TRBJ2-5; weak D call: TRBD2 (6 bases). CDR1 is LNHDA, CDR2 SQIVND, per germline (reference sequence). V lost 5 bases, J lost 7 bases, and 11 bases lay in between. CDR3 size: 12 residues. The CDR3 DNA is TGTGCCAGTAGTTTGGAGGGCGCGACCCAGTACTTC. It specifies CASSLEGATQYF.

The chain is built from TRBV14 and TRBJ1-1; D is ambiguous. V was clipped by 0 bases and J by 5 bases, with 16 bases between them. The CDR3 runs to 16 residues. Germline loops: CDR1 SGHDN, CDR2 FVKESK. This chain's CDR3 is CASSQDRAGMGTEAFF. The DNA of the CDR3 is TGTGCCAGCAGCCAAGATAGAGCGGGCATGGGTACTGAAGCTTTCTTT.

This chain uses TRBV6-5 with TRBJ1-1; TRBD1 agrees at 7 bases. The junction had 8 bases not matched to a gene; V was cut back by 7 bases and J by 3 bases. Germline CDR1 is MNHEY and CDR2 is SVGAGI. This CDR3 contains 14 residues. The CDR3: CASTPQGWDTEAFF. CDR3 in DNA: TGTGCCAGCACCCCACAGGGGTGGGACACTGAAGCTTTCTTT.

This chain uses TRBV11-2 with TRBJ2-5; no clear D gene. The germline gives CDR1 SGHAT, CDR2 FQNNGV. The ends were cut back, 1 base at V and 5 bases at J, with 8 bases in the middle. The CDR3 length is 13 residues. The DNA of the CDR3 is TGTGCCAGCAGCTTAGGTCGAGCGGAGACCCAGTACTTC. Translated: CASSLGRAETQYF.

The chain combines TRBV10-3 with TRBJ2-2, with 9 nucleotides matching TRBD1. This CDR3 comprises 15 residues. CDR1 is ENHRY and CDR2 is SYGVKD in the germline V gene. The J segment lost 4 bases and the V segment lost 6 bases, leaving 6 bases of the junction unmatched. The CDR3 loop is CAIRMGQGTTGELFF. In DNA, the CDR3 is TGTGCCATCAGAATGGGACAGGGTACCACCGGGGAGCTGTTTTTT.

This clone has more than one count but fewer than ten. The chain has TRBV11-2 and TRBJ2-2; 11 nucleotides match TRBD2. The CDR3 totals 14 residues. CDR1 SGHAT and CDR2 FQNNGV come from the germline V gene. V lost 6 bases and J lost 3; bases outside the gene matches: 0. The CDR3 is CASRLAGDTGELFF. CDR3 DNA: TGTGCCAGCAGACTAGCGGGAGACACCGGGGAGCTGTTTTTT.

The J gene is TRBJ2-3, the V gene TRBV27, with 8 bases identical to TRBD2. Germline CDR1 and CDR2: MNHEY and SMNVEV (reference sequence). The CDR3 has 19 amino acids. The ends lost 1 base at V and 2 bases at J; junction bases unmatched: 14. CDR3 protein: CASSLFPPFAGGDTDTQYF. The CDR3 nucleotides read TGTGCCAGCAGTTTATTCCCCCCGTTTGCGGGAGGAGACACAGATACGCAGTATTTT.

The chain uses TRBV10-3 and TRBJ2-5; tentatively, D is TRBD1 (6 bases). CDR3 size: 14 residues. V lost 2 bases, J lost 4 bases, and 11 bases lay in between. The germline gives CDR1 ENHRY, CDR2 SYGVKD. Here the CDR3 DNA reads TGTGCCATCAGTGAGGCAGGGGAACGAGAGACCCAGTACTTC. Translated, it gives CAISEAGERETQYF.

This chain joins TRBV11-3 and TRBJ2-1; D not resolved. CDR3 length: 15 amino acids. Germline V lookup: CDR1 SGHNT, CDR2 YENEEA. V gave up 5 bases and J gave up 0 bases, with 11 bases separating them. For the CDR3, the DNA is TGTGCCAGCAGCCGAGGCCTTAGCTCCTACAATGAGCAGTTCTTC. This gives the protein CASSRGLSSYNEQFF.

V usage is TRBV18 and J usage is TRBJ2-7; maybe TRBD2 (5 bases). The germline CDR1 and CDR2 sequences are KGHSH and LQKENI. V shed 6 bases and J shed 1 base, with 16 bases lying between them. The CDR3 runs to 15 residues. CDR3 amino acids: CASSPSEAASYEQYF. The CDR3 DNA sequence: TGTGCCAGCTCTCCTTCGGAGGCAGCGTCCTACGAGCAGTACTTC.

The chain uses TRBV10-3 and TRBJ2-5; D unclear. V lost 2 bases, J lost 5 bases, and 12 bases lay in between. CDR1 is ENHRY, CDR2 SYGVKD, per germline. The CDR3 runs 14 residues. CDR3 sequence reads: CAISEEDRQETQYF. The CDR3 DNA sequence: TGTGCCATCAGTGAGGAGGATAGGCAGGAGACCCAGTACTTC.

The CDR3 protein is CASSQADRGNQPQHF. CDR3 sequence (DNA): TGTGCCAGCAGCCAAGCGGACAGGGGAAATCAGCCCCAGCATTTT. The rearrangement joins TRBV3-1 (or the pseudogene TRBV3-2) to TRBJ1-5; TRBD1 aligns across 9 bases. Germline loops: CDR1 LGHDT, CDR2 YNNKEL (reference sequence). This CDR3 has 15 amino acids. J lost 4 bases, V lost 1 base, and 2 bases had no gene match.

The rearrangement links TRBV2 to TRBJ1-3; 8 bases fit TRBD1. Germline V gene sequence: CDR1 SNHLY, CDR2 FYNNEI. The ends lost 4 bases at V and 3 bases at J; junction bases unmatched: 8. The CDR3 length is 16 residues. The CDR3 here is CASSVSRGLGGNTIYF. DNA for the CDR3: TGTGCCAGCAGTGTATCCAGGGGGCTAGGTGGAAACACCATATATTTT. Complete variable domain (other parts from reference TRBV2 and TRBJ1-3): EPEVTQTPSHQVTQMGQEVILRCVPISNHLYFYWYRQILGQKVEFLVSFYNNEISEKSEIFDDQFSVERPDGSNFTLKIRSTKLEDSAMYFCASSVSRGLGGNTIYFGEGSWLTVV.

This chain links TRBV5-1 with TRBJ1-3, with unresolved D. The V end was cut by 2 bases, the J end by 1 base, with 10 bases between. Germline CDR1 SGHRS, CDR2 YFSETQ. This CDR3 contains 15 residues. CDR3: CASSFASGSGNTIYF. CDR3 in DNA: TGCGCCAGCAGCTTTGCTTCGGGATCTGGAAACACCATATATTTT.

This clone showed up just a few times. The chain carries TRBV28 and TRBJ2-7; 8 positions agree with TRBD2. Germline-derived CDR1 and CDR2 are MDHEN and SYDVKM. The J segment lost 2 bases and the V segment lost 7 bases, leaving 10 bases of the junction unmatched. This CDR3 has 15 residues. The CDR3 protein is CASTSGLGKPYEQYF. The CDR3 DNA reads TGTGCCAGCACCTCGGGACTAGGTAAACCCTACGAGCAGTACTTC.

The V gene is TRBV29-1, the J gene TRBJ2-1; TRBD1 might be the D (5 bases). This CDR3 spans 15 amino acids. Germline values: CDR1 SQVTM, CDR2 ANQGSEA. V shed 1 base and J shed 4 bases, with 14 bases lying between them. The CDR3 bases are TGCAGCGTTGAAGGGTGGGCAGGGTCATACAATGAGCAGTTCTTC. Its translation: CSVEGWAGSYNEQFF.